What follows describes a single T cell receptor (beta chain). Sequenced by immunoSEQ multiplex PCR; TCRdb stores in-frame clones only, minus some. The sample contains 90,000 to 110,000 clones, 85% to 90% of which appear only once. The data stem from a study of control samples from healthy donors and cancer patients. The V gene's germline CDR1 is LNHNV and CDR2 YYDKDF (reference sequence). The CDR3 is 14 amino acids. V lost 5 bases to trimming and J lost 2 bases, with 10 bases between them. The sequenced material came from blood. The rearrangement links TRBV15 to TRBJ1-5, with unresolved D. The sequence was obtained from a woman between 45 and 60 years old in good health. CDR3 sequence reads: CATSRRLGNQPQHF. In DNA, the CDR3 is TGTGCCACCAGCCGTCGACTAGGCAATCAGCCCCAGCATTTT.